This passage covers 32 T cell receptor beta chains from one sample sequenced in a study of early stage breast cancer tumors. The method was immunoSEQ multiplex PCR; TCRdb's version includes in-frame clones alone and lacks a portion of them. Of roughly 1,900 clones in the sample, under 75% were seen once. Sequencing was performed on normal breast tissue next to the tumor. The receptors shown here come from a person aged 40 to 49 with breast cancer.

J is TRBJ2-1 and V is TRBV5-1, with 7 bases identical to TRBD2. V was clipped by 6 bases and J by 6 bases; unmatched bases: 9. Germline CDR1 and CDR2: SGHRS and YFSETQ. The CDR3 extends over 14 amino acids. In DNA, the CDR3 is TGCGCCAGCATCCCCAGCGGGAACACCAATGAGCAGTTCTTC. Translation gives CASIPSGNTNEQFF.

The V gene is TRBV5-1, the J gene TRBJ2-3, with a weak D call TRBD2 (6 bases). CDR1 and CDR2 (germline): SGHRS, YFSETQ. Between the trimmed V and J ends, which lost 0 bases and 0 bases, there was a span of 11 bases. This CDR3 is built from 16 residues. This chain's CDR3 is CASSLVVGTSTDTQYF. Here the CDR3 DNA reads TGCGCCAGCAGCTTGGTTGTCGGGACTAGCACAGATACGCAGTATTTT.

The V call is TRBV10-3, the J call TRBJ2-7; TRBD2 aligns across 10 bases. Germline CDR1 ENHRY, CDR2 SYGVKD. The CDR3 extends over 18 amino acids. With V trimmed by 3 bases and J by 3 bases, 14 bases remained unmatched. This CDR3 reads CAISDRRAGGPSDYEQYF. The DNA of the CDR3 is TGTGCCATCAGTGATCGTAGAGCGGGAGGGCCCTCTGACTACGAGCAGTACTTC.

V and J are TRBV10-3 and TRBJ2-7; TRBD2 agrees at 14 bases. CDR3 size: 19 residues. V was pared by 2 bases and J by 4 bases, with 13 bases of the junction left unmatched. CDR1 ENHRY and CDR2 SYGVKD come from the germline V gene. The CDR3 DNA follows: TGTGCCATCAGTGAGGCGGGACTAGCGGGAGAAATAGGCCCTTACGAGCAGTACTTC. Protein: CAISEAGLAGEIGPYEQYF.

The chain carries TRBV29-1 and TRBJ1-1; D unclear. CDR3 length: 11 residues. Trimming stripped 6 bases from V and 4 bases from J, with 9 bases between. CDR1 SQVTM and CDR2 ANQGSEA come from the germline V gene. The CDR3 here is CSVFGGTEAFF. Written as DNA, the CDR3 is TGCAGCGTGTTCGGCGGCACTGAAGCTTTCTTT.

This clone showed up just a few times. V usage is TRBV30 and J usage is TRBJ2-5; D is uncertain. This CDR3 has 12 amino acids. Germline V gives CDR1 GTSNPN, CDR2 SVGIG (reference sequence). Trimming cost V 4 bases and J 5 bases, with 11 bases left between them. CDR3 loop: CAWTQVSETQYF. The CDR3 nucleotides are TGTGCCTGGACGCAGGTTTCCGAGACCCAGTACTTC. Complete variable domain (other parts from reference TRBV30 and TRBJ2-5): SQTIHQWPATLVQPVGSPLSLECTVEGTSNPNLYWYRQAAGRGLQLLFYSVGIGQISSEVPQNLSASRPQDRQFILSSKKLLLSDSGFYLCAWTQVSETQYFGPGTRLLVL.

This rearrangement joins TRBV27 to TRBJ2-2; 7 positions agree with TRBD1. Germline V gives CDR1 MNHEY, CDR2 SMNVEV (reference sequence). Trimming removed 8 bases from V and 0 bases from J; junction bases left unmatched: 6. The CDR3 spans 15 residues. The CDR3 sequence: CASRSGTANTGELFF. The CDR3 DNA is TGTGCCAGCCGATCCGGGACAGCGAACACCGGGGAGCTGTTTTTT.

The V gene is TRBV29-1, the J gene TRBJ2-7; 8 nucleotides line up with TRBD2. Germline values: CDR1 SQVTM, CDR2 ANQGSEA. The CDR3 runs 13 residues. V dropped 2 bases and J dropped 0; count of bases not matched to a gene: 0. The CDR3 DNA reads TGCAGCGTTGAAAGCGGGAGCTCCTACGAGCAGTACTTC. Protein sequence: CSVESGSSYEQYF.

This clone was counted only a few times. The CDR3 is CASSLAGSVDEKLFF. CDR3 DNA: TGTGCCAGCAGTCTGGCAGGGTCCGTAGATGAAAAACTGTTTTTT. This chain joins TRBV28 and TRBJ1-4; maybe TRBD1 (5 bases). V was pared by 5 bases and J by 6 bases, with 16 bases between. The CDR3 totals 15 residues. Looked up from germline, CDR1 is MDHEN and CDR2 is SYDVKM.

V is TRBV6-5 and J is TRBJ2-7; TRBD2 matches at 7 bases. J gave up 2 bases and V 5 bases, and 6 bases lay outside the gene matches. The CDR3 contains 14 residues. Germline assignment: CDR1 MNHEY and CDR2 SVGAGI. The CDR3 bases are TGTGCCAGCAGTGGAATGGGGGGGACCTACGAGCAGTACTTC. This encodes CASSGMGGTYEQYF.

There are a few counts of this clone. The chain is built from TRBV4-2 and TRBJ1-2; TRBD1 might be the D (6 bases). From germline, CDR1 is LGHNA and CDR2 YNFKEQ. Trimming stripped 5 bases from V and 5 bases from J, with 9 bases between. This CDR3 is 12 amino acids long. CDR3 nucleotide sequence: TGTGCCAGCAGCGCACAGGGATATGGCTACACCTTC. It is translated as CASSAQGYGYTF.

The chain joins TRBV29-1 to TRBJ2-2; the match to TRBD1 covers 8 bases. With V trimmed by 5 bases and J by 5 bases, 7 bases remained unmatched. The CDR3 has 14 residues. Germline CDR1 and CDR2: SQVTM and ANQGSEA. The CDR3 is CSVPRTGKTGELFF. Here the CDR3 DNA reads TGCAGCGTTCCGAGGACAGGGAAGACCGGGGAGCTGTTTTTT.

The V gene is TRBV18, the J gene TRBJ2-3, with D unresolved. Germline V CDR1 and CDR2: KGHSH, LQKENI. Trimming removed 2 bases from V and 0 bases from J, with 9 bases in between. This CDR3 comprises 15 residues. CDR3 sequence: CASSPTAASTDTQYF. DNA for the CDR3: TGTGCCAGCTCACCAACTGCGGCTAGCACAGATACGCAGTATTTT.

This chain links TRBV2 with TRBJ2-7, with D uncertain. The CDR3 covers 11 residues. Trimming left V 2 bases short and J 6 bases short, with 5 bases between. The V gene's germline CDR1 is SNHLY and CDR2 FYNNEI. CDR3 amino acids: CASSELREQYF. CDR3 in DNA: TGTGCCAGCAGTGAATTGCGCGAGCAGTACTTC.

The chain recombines TRBV5-5 with TRBJ1-1; the D is unclear. Between the trimmed V and J ends, which lost 0 bases and 5 bases, there was a span of 11 bases. The CDR3 consists of 14 residues. CDR1 is SGHKS, CDR2 YYEKEE, per germline (reference sequence). Here the CDR3 DNA reads TGTGCCAGCAGCTTGGACAGCTCTATGACTGAAGCTTTCTTT. Translated: CASSLDSSMTEAFF.

The genes are TRBV4-1 and TRBJ1-3; D is undetermined. CDR1 MGHRA and CDR2 YSYEKL come from the germline V gene. V gave up 4 bases and J gave up 0 bases, with 7 bases separating them. CDR3 length equals 14 residues. CDR3 nucleotide sequence: TGCGCCAGCAGCCCCCTCGTCTCTGGAAACACCATATATTTT. It encodes CASSPLVSGNTIYF.

This chain links TRBV6-1 with TRBJ2-1; D call uncertain. The CDR3 contains 13 residues. Per germline, CDR1 MNHNS and CDR2 SASEGT. Deletions cut 6 bases from V and 5 bases from J, with 11 bases between. The CDR3 reads CASRTSGDNEQFF. For the CDR3, the DNA is TGTGCCAGCAGAACCTCGGGCGACAATGAGCAGTTCTTC.

This sequence joins TRBV14 and TRBJ2-1, with 7 bases aligning to TRBD1. The CDR3 is 15 residues long. Looked up from germline, CDR1 is SGHDN and CDR2 is FVKESK. V was pared by 4 bases and J by 8 bases, with 11 bases of the junction left unmatched. As DNA, the CDR3 is TGTGCCAGCAGCCGAACAGGGGTGGTTTCTTATGAGCAGTTCTTC. This gives the protein CASSRTGVVSYEQFF.

This clone turned up a few times. This chain joins TRBV29-1 and TRBJ1-3; D remains unclear. Trimming left V 4 bases short and J 0 bases short, with 22 bases between. There are 18 residues in the CDR3. From germline, CDR1 is SQVTM and CDR2 ANQGSEA. The CDR3 protein is CSVVSFVGEASSGNTIYF. The CDR3 DNA reads TGCAGCGTTGTGTCCTTCGTCGGGGAGGCAAGCTCTGGAAACACCATATATTTT.

The chain employs TRBV28 and TRBJ1-4; no definite D call. Germline-derived CDR1 and CDR2 are MDHEN and SYDVKM. Trimming cost V 7 bases and J 0 bases, with 9 bases left between them. This CDR3 is built from 14 residues. The CDR3 region is CASKFGATNEKLFF. CDR3 coding DNA: TGTGCCAGCAAGTTTGGGGCAACTAATGAAAAACTGTTTTTT.

The J gene is TRBJ2-7, the V gene TRBV14; 7 nucleotides align to TRBD2. The junction had 15 bases not matched to a gene; V was cut back by 3 bases and J by 7 bases. The CDR3 loop spans 16 amino acids. In germline, CDR1 is SGHDN, CDR2 FVKESK. The CDR3 loop reads CASSHLEMGGQWEQYF. CDR3 DNA: TGTGCCAGCAGCCATCTCGAGATGGGAGGGCAGTGGGAGCAGTACTTC.

The chain carries TRBV11-3 and TRBJ2-5, with 9 bases identical to TRBD1. Germline V gene sequence: CDR1 SGHNT, CDR2 YENEEA. With V trimmed by 3 bases and J by 5 bases, 10 bases remained unmatched. This CDR3 is 16 amino acids long. The CDR3 is CASSFTGGEGRETQYF. The CDR3 coding sequence is TGTGCCAGCAGCTTCACAGGGGGCGAGGGCCGGGAGACCCAGTACTTC.

The CDR3 region is CASSLDRGAGGYTF. In DNA form, the CDR3 reads TGTGCCAGCAGCTTAGACCGCGGGGCGGGTGGCTACACCTTC. The rearrangement links TRBV7-9 to TRBJ1-2; D is perhaps TRBD1 (5 bases). This CDR3 is built from 14 residues. The V gene lost 1 base and the J gene lost 7 bases, with 13 bases spanning the gap. Per the germline V gene, CDR1 is SEHNR and CDR2 is FQNEAQ (reference sequence).

The V call is TRBV5-1, the J call TRBJ2-1, with D maybe TRBD2 (5 bases). The CDR3 totals 15 residues. Trimming pared 2 bases from V and 0 bases from J, leaving 9 bases between. The germline CDR1 and CDR2 sequences are SGHRS and YFSETQ. CDR3 loop: CASSFSASSYNEQFF. CDR3 sequence (DNA): TGCGCCAGCAGCTTTAGCGCGAGCTCCTACAATGAGCAGTTCTTC.

This chain uses TRBV7-2 with TRBJ1-1; D uncertain. Germline-derived CDR1 and CDR2 are SGHTA and FQGNSA. The CDR3 length is 12 residues. V lost 5 bases and J 11 bases, leaving 15 bases between the germline ends. The CDR3 is CASSPSFYWAFF. In DNA, the CDR3 is TGTGCCAGCAGCCCGTCATTCTACTGGGCTTTCTTT.

This clone was seen a few times. This rearrangement joins TRBV19 to TRBJ2-7; D call uncertain. Germline assignment: CDR1 LNHDA and CDR2 SQIVND (reference sequence). The CDR3 covers 13 residues. With 1 base removed from V and 4 bases from J, the gap between germline ends came to 8 bases. CDR3 in amino acids: CASSIGPQYEQYF. The CDR3 coding sequence is TGTGCCAGTAGTATAGGCCCCCAATACGAGCAGTACTTC. The full variable domain, in which reference TRBV19 and TRBJ2-7 provide the parts outside the CDR3, is DGGITQSPKYLFRKEGQNVTLSCEQNLNHDAMYWYRQDPGQGLRLIYYSQIVNDFQKGDIAEGYSVSREKKESFPLTVTSAQKNPTAFYLCASSIGPQYEQYFGPGTRLTVT.

The genes are TRBV18 and TRBJ2-2, with unresolved D. This CDR3 is 14 amino acids long. CDR1 is KGHSH and CDR2 is LQKENI in the germline V gene. The ends were cut back, 3 bases at V and 3 bases at J, with 8 bases in the middle. The CDR3 sequence: CASSPNSHTGELFF. CDR3 bases: TGTGCCAGCTCACCGAACTCACACACCGGGGAGCTGTTTTTT.

The V gene is TRBV4-2, the J gene TRBJ2-7; 7 bases agree with TRBD1. In germline, CDR1 is LGHNA, CDR2 YNFKEQ. Trimming removed 4 bases from V and 5 bases from J; junction bases left unmatched: 5. This CDR3 comprises 13 residues. Written as DNA, the CDR3 is TGTGCCAGCAGCCGACAGGGAAGCCACGAGCAGTACTTC. It is translated as CASSRQGSHEQYF.

This clone was found a few times. The DNA of the CDR3 is TGTGCCAGCAGGGAGCAACGTGAAGGCTACACCTTC. Its translation: CASREQREGYTF. The chain is built from TRBV7-2 and TRBJ1-2; D ambiguous. The CDR3 is 12 residues long. The V end was cut by 6 bases, the J end by 8 bases, with 13 bases between. Germline V CDR1 and CDR2: SGHTA, FQGNSA.

The DNA of the CDR3 is TGTGCCAGCAGCTTAGGGCAGGCGTGGGGAAACACCATATATTTT. Encoded protein: CASSLGQAWGNTIYF. The chain combines TRBV7-8 with TRBJ1-3, with D unclear. The ends were cut back, 1 base at V and 4 bases at J, with 11 bases in the middle. The CDR3 covers 15 residues. CDR1 SGHVS and CDR2 FQNEAQ come from the germline V gene.

This chain connects TRBV7-8 to TRBJ2-3; 7 bases fit TRBD1. This CDR3 region has 16 residues. From germline, CDR1 is SGHVS and CDR2 FQNEAQ. J lost 3 bases, V lost 5 bases, and 11 bases had no gene match. CDR3 loop: CASSARQGLATDTQYF. The DNA for the CDR3 is TGTGCCAGCAGCGCCAGACAGGGTCTCGCGACAGATACGCAGTATTTT.

V and J are TRBV7-9 and TRBJ2-1; D gene uncertain. V lost 5 bases and J lost 8, with 28 bases in between. Germline loops: CDR1 SEHNR, CDR2 FQNEAQ (reference sequence). The CDR3 runs to 18 residues. The DNA for the CDR3 is TGTGCCAGCAGCCCCCTGCCATGGTATAGGGCCGTCGCGGATGAGCAGTTCTTC. Its protein is CASSPLPWYRAVADEQFF.